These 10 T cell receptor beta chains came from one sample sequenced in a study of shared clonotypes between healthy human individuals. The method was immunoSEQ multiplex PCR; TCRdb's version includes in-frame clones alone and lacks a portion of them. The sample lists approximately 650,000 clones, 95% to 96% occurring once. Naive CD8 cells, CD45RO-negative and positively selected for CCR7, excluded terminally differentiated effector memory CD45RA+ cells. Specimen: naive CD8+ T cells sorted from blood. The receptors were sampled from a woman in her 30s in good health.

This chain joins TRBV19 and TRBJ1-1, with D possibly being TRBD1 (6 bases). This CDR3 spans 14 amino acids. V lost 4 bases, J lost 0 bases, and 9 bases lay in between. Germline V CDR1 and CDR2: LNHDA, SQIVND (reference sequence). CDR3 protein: CASSTTGLNTEAFF. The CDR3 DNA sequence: TGTGCCAGTAGTACTACAGGGTTGAACACTGAAGCTTTCTTT.

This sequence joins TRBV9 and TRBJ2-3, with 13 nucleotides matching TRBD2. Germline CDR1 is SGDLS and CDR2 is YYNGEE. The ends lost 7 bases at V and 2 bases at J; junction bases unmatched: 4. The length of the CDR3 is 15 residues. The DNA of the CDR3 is TGTGCCAGCGCCGGGACTAGCGGGGACACAGATACGCAGTATTTT. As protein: CASAGTSGDTDTQYF.

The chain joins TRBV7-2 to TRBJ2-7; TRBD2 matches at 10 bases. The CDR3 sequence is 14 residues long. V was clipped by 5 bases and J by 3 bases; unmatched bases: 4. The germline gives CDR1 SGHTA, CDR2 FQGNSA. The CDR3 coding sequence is TGTGCCAGCAGCCTGGGACTAGCGAGCTACGAGCAGTACTTC. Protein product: CASSLGLASYEQYF.

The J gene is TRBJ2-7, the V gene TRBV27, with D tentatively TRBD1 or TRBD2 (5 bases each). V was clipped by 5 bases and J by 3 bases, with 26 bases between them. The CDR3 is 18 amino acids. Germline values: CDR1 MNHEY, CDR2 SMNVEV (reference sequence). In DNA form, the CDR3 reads TGTGCCAGCAGTCCCCTTATGCCCCAGGGACCTTCCTTCTACGAGCAGTACTTC. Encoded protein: CASSPLMPQGPSFYEQYF.

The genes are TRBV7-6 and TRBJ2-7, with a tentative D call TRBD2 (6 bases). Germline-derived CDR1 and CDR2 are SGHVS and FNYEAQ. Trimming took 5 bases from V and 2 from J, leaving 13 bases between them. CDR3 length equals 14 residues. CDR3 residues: CASSPGLVTYEQYF. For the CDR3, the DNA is TGTGCCAGCAGCCCGGGACTGGTTACCTACGAGCAGTACTTC.

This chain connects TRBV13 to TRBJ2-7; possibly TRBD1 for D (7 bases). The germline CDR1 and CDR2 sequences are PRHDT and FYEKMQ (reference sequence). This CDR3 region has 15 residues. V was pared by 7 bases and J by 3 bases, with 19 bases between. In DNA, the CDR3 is TGTGCCAGCAACGCGCGAGGGGGCGGGGACTACGAGCAGTACTTC. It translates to CASNARGGGDYEQYF.

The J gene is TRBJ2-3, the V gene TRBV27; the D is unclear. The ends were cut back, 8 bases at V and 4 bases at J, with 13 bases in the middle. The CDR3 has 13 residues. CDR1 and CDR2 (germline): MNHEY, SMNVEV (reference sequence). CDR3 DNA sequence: TGTGCCAGCCTTCTAAGTCGTCCAGATACGCAGTATTTT. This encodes CASLLSRPDTQYF.

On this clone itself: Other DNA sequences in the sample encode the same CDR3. CDR3: CASSQDLAGQETQYF. CDR3 sequence (DNA): TGCGCCAGCAGCCAAGATCTAGCGGGGCAAGAGACCCAGTACTTC. V usage is TRBV4-1 and J usage is TRBJ2-5, with TRBD2 matching over 9 bases. Germline loops: CDR1 MGHRA, CDR2 YSYEKL. The CDR3 has 15 amino acids. With 0 bases clipped from V and 2 bases from J, the junction kept 1 base outside the gene matches.

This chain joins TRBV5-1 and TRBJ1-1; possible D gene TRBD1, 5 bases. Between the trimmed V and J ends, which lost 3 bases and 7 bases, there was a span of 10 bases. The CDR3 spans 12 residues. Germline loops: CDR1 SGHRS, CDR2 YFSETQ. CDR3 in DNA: TGCGCCAGCAGCTCCGGGAGGGGTGAAGCTTTCTTT. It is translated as CASSSGRGEAFF.

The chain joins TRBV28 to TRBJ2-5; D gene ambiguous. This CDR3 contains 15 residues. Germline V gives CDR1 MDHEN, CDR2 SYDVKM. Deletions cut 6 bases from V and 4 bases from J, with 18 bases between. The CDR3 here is CASSPLAAQAETQYF. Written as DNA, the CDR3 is TGTGCCAGCAGCCCCCTGGCAGCCCAGGCAGAGACCCAGTACTTC.